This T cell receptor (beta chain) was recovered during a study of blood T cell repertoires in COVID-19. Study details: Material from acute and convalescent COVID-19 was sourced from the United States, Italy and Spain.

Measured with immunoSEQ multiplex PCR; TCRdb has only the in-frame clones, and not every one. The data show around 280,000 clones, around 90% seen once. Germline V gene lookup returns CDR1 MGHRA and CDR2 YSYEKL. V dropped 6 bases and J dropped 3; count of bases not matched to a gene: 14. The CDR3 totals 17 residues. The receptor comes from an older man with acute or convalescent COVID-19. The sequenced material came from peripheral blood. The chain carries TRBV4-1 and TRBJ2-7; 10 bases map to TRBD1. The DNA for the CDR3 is TGCGCCAGCAGTTACAGGGCCCCGGGACAGGGGAACTACGAGCAGTACTTC. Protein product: CASSYRAPGQGNYEQYF.